Shown below are 27 T cell receptor beta chains from a single sample sequenced in a study of blood T cell repertoires in COVID-19. Assay used: immunoSEQ multiplex PCR; TCRdb lists only in-frame clones, some missing. The sample contains roughly 120,000 clones, around nine tenths of which appear only once. Sequenced material: peripheral blood. These receptors were obtained from a human donor with active COVID-19. The donor label of this sample is uncertain.

The rearrangement uses TRBV3-1 (or the pseudogene TRBV3-2) and TRBJ2-3, with a tentative D call TRBD1 (5 bases). Between the trimmed V and J ends, which lost 1 base and 2 bases, there was a span of 10 bases. This CDR3 comprises 15 residues. The germline V gene has CDR1 LGHDT and CDR2 YNNKEL (reference sequence). The CDR3 loop is CASSQGTSSTDTQYF. The DNA of the CDR3 is TGTGCCAGCAGCCAAGGGACATCCTCCACAGATACGCAGTATTTT.

The chain combines TRBV24-1 with TRBJ2-5, with a weak D call TRBD2 (7 bases). CDR1 and CDR2 from the germline V gene are KGHDR and SFDVKD. Trimming pared 4 bases from V and 2 bases from J, leaving 19 bases between. This CDR3 is 17 amino acids long. The DNA of the CDR3 is TGTGCCACCAGTGACCAGGAGGGGGGGACGGCTCAAGAGACCCAGTACTTC. Protein: CATSDQEGGTAQETQYF.

As to this clone: This specimen includes other DNA sequences encoding the same CDR3. J is TRBJ2-3 and V is TRBV11-3; D remains unclear. V was cut by 1 base and J by 0 bases, with 5 bases left in between. The CDR3 contains 14 residues. Looked up from germline, CDR1 is SGHNT and CDR2 is YENEEA. CDR3 sequence: CASSLGASTDTQYF. The DNA of the CDR3 is TGTGCCAGCAGCTTAGGAGCGAGCACAGATACGCAGTATTTT.

The rearrangement joins TRBV7-9 to TRBJ1-6; 7 bases map to TRBD1. The V gene's germline CDR1 is SEHNR and CDR2 FQNEAQ (reference sequence). This CDR3 is built from 14 residues. V trimming: 5 bases; J trimming: 9 bases; junction bases outside the gene matches: 7. For the CDR3, the DNA is TGTGCCAGCAGCCCTGACAGGGTAGCTTCACCCCTCCACTTT. Its protein is CASSPDRVASPLHF.

V usage is TRBV19 and J usage is TRBJ2-4, with 9 positions matching TRBD2. With V trimmed by 3 bases and J by 7 bases, 7 bases remained unmatched. The CDR3 extends over 15 amino acids. Per germline, CDR1 LNHDA and CDR2 SQIVND (reference sequence). Here the CDR3 reads CASSIRGLAGNIQYF. DNA of the CDR3: TGTGCCAGTAGTATCAGGGGACTAGCAGGGAACATTCAGTACTTC.

The gene calls are TRBV15 and TRBJ2-7; D perhaps matches TRBD2 (6 bases). V lost 0 bases to trimming and J lost 3 bases, with 18 bases between them. The CDR3 extends over 17 amino acids. From germline, CDR1 is LNHNV and CDR2 YYDKDF (reference sequence). Here the CDR3 reads CATSRDVGPGRNYEQYF. In DNA form, the CDR3 reads TGTGCCACCAGCAGAGATGTGGGGCCAGGGAGGAACTACGAGCAGTACTTC.

The chain employs TRBV6-2 or TRBV6-3 and TRBJ2-1, with D uncertain. V lost 2 bases, J lost 6 bases, and 14 bases lay in between. The germline CDR1 and CDR2 sequences are MNHEY and SVGEGT. CDR3 size: 15 residues. CDR3 protein: CASSYVAAGFNEQFF. Here the CDR3 DNA reads TGTGCCAGCAGTTACGTAGCCGCCGGTTTCAATGAGCAGTTCTTC.

V usage is TRBV7-2 and J usage is TRBJ2-7, with 10 bases identical to TRBD1. The CDR3 totals 14 residues. V lost 5 bases and J lost 6; bases outside the gene matches: 7. CDR1 is SGHTA, CDR2 FQGNSA, per germline. The CDR3 protein is CASSERQGAGEQYF. CDR3 DNA: TGTGCCAGCAGCGAAAGACAGGGGGCGGGCGAGCAGTACTTC.

The chain links TRBV28 to TRBJ2-6, with 7 bases that match TRBD1. Trimming at V came to 9 bases and at J to 0 bases, leaving 8 bases not matched to a gene. The CDR3 length is 16 residues. From germline, CDR1 is MDHEN and CDR2 SYDVKM. CDR3 sequence: CASLTGSSSGANVLTF. Written as DNA, the CDR3 is TGTGCCAGTTTGACAGGGTCTAGCTCTGGGGCCAACGTCCTGACTTTC.

The chain uses TRBV11-2 and TRBJ2-1; 9 bases are shared with TRBD2. V lost 2 bases, J lost 3 bases, and 5 bases stayed unmatched. Germline values: CDR1 SGHAT, CDR2 FQNNGV. This CDR3 region has 16 residues. The CDR3: CASSLLASGVYNEQFF. In DNA form, the CDR3 reads TGTGCCAGCAGCTTATTAGCTAGCGGGGTCTACAATGAGCAGTTCTTC.

The V and J genes are TRBV2 and TRBJ2-5; 7 nucleotides line up with TRBD2. The CDR3 length is 14 residues. CDR1 is SNHLY and CDR2 is FYNNEI in the germline V gene. With 7 bases clipped from V and 4 bases from J, the junction kept 9 bases outside the gene matches. In DNA form, the CDR3 reads TGTGCCAGCACAGCGGGGCCGGGTCGAGAGACCCAGTACTTC. It is translated as CASTAGPGRETQYF.

The chain is built from TRBV5-6 and TRBJ1-4; 8 bases align to TRBD1. Unmatched junction bases numbered 7, after V lost 3 bases and J lost 6 bases. The V gene's germline CDR1 is SGHDT and CDR2 YYEEEE. The CDR3 consists of 15 residues. In DNA form, the CDR3 reads TGTGCCAGCAGCTCTGGACAGGGACGCTATGAAAAACTGTTTTTT. This sequence encodes CASSSGQGRYEKLFF.

This chain links TRBV5-1 with TRBJ1-3; possible D gene TRBD1, 5 bases. CDR1 SGHRS and CDR2 YFSETQ come from the germline V gene. V dropped 0 bases and J dropped 8 bases, with 6 bases sitting between them. CDR3 length: 12 residues. CDR3 amino acids: CASSLAGDTIYF. The DNA for the CDR3 is TGCGCCAGCAGCTTGGCGGGGGACACCATATATTTT.

This clone has a handful of counts. The rearrangement uses TRBV6-2 or TRBV6-3 and TRBJ1-1; D remains ambiguous. V was clipped by 2 bases and J by 11 bases, with 12 bases between them. CDR3 size: 12 residues. Looked up from germline, CDR1 is MNHEY and CDR2 is SVGEGT. The CDR3 DNA reads as TGTGCCAGCAGTTACCCCCCCGAGAATGCTTTCTTT. This encodes CASSYPPENAFF.

The J gene is TRBJ1-5, the V gene TRBV11-2; TRBD1 matches at 8 bases. CDR3 length: 15 residues. The V gene's germline CDR1 is SGHAT and CDR2 FQNNGV. Losses at the gene ends were 1 base for V and 6 bases for J; bases not matched to a gene: 5. CDR3 sequence: CASSLGPGGGQPQHF. The CDR3 nucleotides read TGTGCCAGCAGCTTAGGCCCAGGGGGCGGTCAGCCCCAGCATTTT.

CDR3 protein: CASGSTGELFF. Written as DNA, the CDR3 is TGTGCCAGCGGTAGCACCGGGGAGCTGTTTTTT. The chain has TRBV12-3 or TRBV12-4 and TRBJ2-2; no definite D call. The CDR3 sequence is 11 residues long. Trimming removed 8 bases at V and 4 bases at J, with 5 bases between.

This clone was observed at least ten times. The rearrangement joins TRBV4-3 to TRBJ1-6; TRBD1 aligns across 7 bases. With 0 bases clipped from V and 9 bases from J, the junction kept 5 bases outside the gene matches. CDR1 is LGHNA and CDR2 is YSLEER in the germline V gene. The CDR3 runs to 15 residues. CDR3 residues: CASSQEGTGASPLHF. In DNA form, the CDR3 reads TGCGCCAGCAGCCAAGAGGGAACAGGGGCTTCACCCCTCCACTTT.

The V call is TRBV6-1, the J call TRBJ2-7; 8 bases are a match to TRBD1. CDR3 length: 15 amino acids. Germline lookup yields CDR1 MNHNS and CDR2 SASEGT. V dropped 2 bases and J dropped 2; count of bases not matched to a gene: 5. The CDR3 DNA follows: TGTGCCAGCAGTGAATTTGGGACAGGACCCTACGAGCAGTACTTC. Translation: CASSEFGTGPYEQYF.

The V and J genes are TRBV7-2 and TRBJ2-7; 11 positions agree with TRBD1. V was clipped by 4 bases and J by 3 bases; unmatched bases: 2. The germline V gene encodes CDR1 SGHTA and CDR2 FQGNSA. The CDR3 totals 14 residues. The CDR3 protein is CASSYGTGGYEQYF. CDR3 bases: TGTGCCAGCAGCTACGGGACAGGGGGCTACGAGCAGTACTTC.

The genes are TRBV7-2 and TRBJ2-3, with 9 positions matching TRBD2. V shed 4 bases, J shed 5 bases, and the junction held 13 bases outside the gene matches. The CDR3 is 17 residues long. The V gene's germline CDR1 is SGHTA and CDR2 FQGNSA. CDR3 nucleotide sequence: TGTGCCAGCAGCTCCCTTTCAGCGGGGGGCCTACTAGATACGCAGTATTTT. Protein product: CASSSLSAGGLLDTQYF.

The CDR3 is CATSRVENRVEQYF. DNA of the CDR3: TGTGCCACCAGCAGAGTCGAAAACAGGGTCGAGCAGTACTTC. This chain uses TRBV15 with TRBJ2-7; D might be TRBD1 (6 bases). CDR1 is LNHNV and CDR2 is YYDKDF in the germline V gene (reference sequence). Trimming shortened V by 1 base and J by 6 bases, and 13 bases separated the two germline ends. There are 14 residues in the CDR3.

The chain combines TRBV6-5 with TRBJ1-1; no clear D. The CDR3 runs 11 residues. Trimming left V 7 bases short and J 6 bases short, with 9 bases between. CDR1 is MNHEY, CDR2 SVGAGI, per germline. CDR3 in DNA: TGTGCCAGCAAGAGGGATTCTGAAGCTTTCTTT. Amino acid sequence: CASKRDSEAFF.

V usage is TRBV4-3 and J usage is TRBJ2-5, with 8 bases lining up with TRBD2. Looked up from germline, CDR1 is LGHNA and CDR2 is YSLEER. CDR3 length equals 16 residues. Germline trimming cut 2 bases from V and 5 bases from J; bases unmatched to any gene: 10. CDR3 nucleotides: TGCGCCAGCAGCCAACTACCGGGACTAGGGAGGGAGACCCAGTACTTC. It yields the protein CASSQLPGLGRETQYF.

This chain uses TRBV4-3 with TRBJ2-2; 13 nucleotides agree with TRBD2. Germline values: CDR1 LGHNA, CDR2 YSLEER. Trimming took 4 bases from V and 2 from J; bases not matched to a gene: 4. CDR3 size: 17 residues. The CDR3: CASSRRLAGGNTGELFF. CDR3 sequence (DNA): TGCGCCAGCAGCCGCAGACTAGCGGGGGGTAACACCGGGGAGCTGTTTTTT.

This rearrangement joins TRBV19 to TRBJ1-2, with a weak D call TRBD1 (6 bases). Trimming stripped 10 bases from V and 3 bases from J, with 15 bases between. The germline CDR1 and CDR2 sequences are LNHDA and SQIVND (reference sequence). This CDR3 comprises 13 residues. The CDR3 DNA reads TGTGCCACCTCCACCACAGGGCACTATGGCTACACCTTC. This gives the protein CATSTTGHYGYTF.

The chain couples TRBV10-3 to TRBJ2-3, with TRBD1 identical over 8 bases. CDR3 length equals 16 residues. The V and J ends lost 10 bases and 2 bases, in that order; junction bases with no gene match: 14. Germline CDR1 ENHRY, CDR2 SYGVKD. CDR3 sequence reads: CATYNPDRGPTDTQYF. In nucleotides, the CDR3 is TGTGCCACCTACAACCCAGACAGGGGCCCCACAGATACGCAGTATTTT.

The chain joins TRBV11-2 to TRBJ1-2; the D is unclear. V dropped 2 bases and J dropped 0 bases, with 4 bases sitting between them. Germline values: CDR1 SGHAT, CDR2 FQNNGV. The length of the CDR3 is 13 residues. The CDR3 loop is CASSLTSNYGYTF. For the CDR3, the DNA is TGTGCCAGCAGCTTAACTTCTAACTATGGCTACACCTTC.